Listed below are T cell receptor beta chains from one sample, sequenced in a study of blood T cell repertoires in COVID-19. Assay used: immunoSEQ multiplex PCR; TCRdb lists only in-frame clones, some missing. Of more than 150,000 clones listed, approximately 86% are singletons. The sample taken for sequencing was peripheral blood. These receptors were taken from a man in his sixties with acute or convalescent COVID-19. Both conserved end residues are part of each CDR3. D genes are given only for firm matches. Part of the rows lack a size; the others show once, few, many or a class for expanded clones.

abundance: NA
j_gene: TRBJ2-3
d_gene: TRBD2
v_gene: TRBV9
CDR3aa: CASSHGLAGATDTQYF
CDR3nt: TGTGCCAGCAGCCACGGACTAGCGGGAGCAACAGATACGCAGTATTTT

abundance: NA
j_gene: TRBJ1-1
d_gene: NA
v_gene: TRBV18
CDR3aa: CASSPPPGVGTEAFF
CDR3nt: TGTGCCAGCTCACCACCGCCCGGGGTGGGGACTGAAGCTTTCTTT

abundance: NA
j_gene: TRBJ1-2
d_gene: TRBD1
v_gene: TRBV27
CDR3aa: CASSVDRSNYGYTF
CDR3nt: TGTGCCAGCAGTGTGGACAGGAGCAACTATGGCTACACCTTC

abundance: NA
j_gene: TRBJ1-1
d_gene: TRBD1
v_gene: TRBV5-4
CDR3aa: CASSLKGAGVTEAFF
CDR3nt: TGTGCCAGCAGCTTGAAGGGGGCAGGGGTCACTGAAGCTTTCTTT

abundance: few
j_gene: TRBJ2-2
d_gene: TRBD1
v_gene: TRBV6-5
CDR3aa: CASSRTGLNTGELFF
CDR3nt: TGTGCCAGCAGCCGGACAGGACTGAACACCGGGGAGCTGTTTTTT

abundance: NA
j_gene: TRBJ2-1
d_gene: NA
v_gene: TRBV9
CDR3aa: CASSPTGSESHYNEQFF
CDR3nt: TGTGCCAGCAGCCCTACCGGTAGCGAGAGTCACTACAATGAGCAGTTCTTC

abundance: few
j_gene: TRBJ1-5
d_gene: TRBD1
v_gene: TRBV6-6
CDR3aa: CASSLQGGSNQPQHF
CDR3nt: TGTGCCAGCAGTCTACAGGGGGGAAGCAATCAGCCCCAGCATTTT

abundance: NA
j_gene: TRBJ1-1
d_gene: NA
v_gene: TRBV7-3
CDR3aa: CASSSGSEAFF
CDR3nt: TGTGCCAGCAGCTCGGGTAGTGAAGCTTTCTTT

abundance: NA
j_gene: TRBJ2-7
d_gene: TRBD1
v_gene: TRBV4-2
CDR3aa: CASSQEDRDSYEQYF
CDR3nt: TGTGCCAGCAGCCAAGAAGACCGGGACAGCTACGAGCAGTACTTC

abundance: NA
j_gene: TRBJ2-5
d_gene: TRBD2
v_gene: TRBV7-3
CDR3aa: CASSLGSGFQETQYF
CDR3nt: TGTGCCAGCAGCTTGGGTAGCGGGTTTCAAGAGACCCAGTACTTC

abundance: NA
j_gene: TRBJ1-2
d_gene: NA
v_gene: TRBV28
CDR3aa: CASSLQGTGGYTF
CDR3nt: TGTGCCAGCAGTTTACAGGGGACCGGTGGCTACACCTTC

abundance: NA
j_gene: TRBJ1-6
d_gene: NA
v_gene: TRBV5-1
CDR3aa: CASSLDGRADSPLHF
CDR3nt: TGCGCCAGCAGCTTGGACGGCAGGGCGGATTCACCCCTCCACTTT

abundance: many
j_gene: TRBJ2-7
d_gene: NA
v_gene: TRBV6-5
CDR3aa: CANRSGLSSYEQYF
CDR3nt: TGTGCCAACCGTAGCGGTCTTAGCTCCTACGAGCAGTACTTC

abundance: few
j_gene: TRBJ1-5
d_gene: NA
v_gene: TRBV27
CDR3aa: CASSLGGGGGPQHF
CDR3nt: TGTGCCAGCAGTTTGGGGGGTGGAGGAGGGCCCCAGCATTTT

abundance: NA
j_gene: TRBJ2-3
d_gene: TRBD2
v_gene: TRBV2
CDR3aa: CASRGRLAGVVTDTQYF
CDR3nt: TGTGCCAGCAGGGGGAGACTAGCGGGAGTGGTGACAGATACGCAGTATTTT

abundance: once
j_gene: TRBJ1-3
d_gene: NA
v_gene: TRBV4-2
CDR3aa: CASSQEQGSGNTIYF
CDR3nt: TGTGCCAGCAGCCAAGAGCAGGGGTCTGGAAACACCATATATTTT

abundance: NA
j_gene: TRBJ1-5
d_gene: TRBD1
v_gene: TRBV28
CDR3aa: CASRRPGTASNQPQHF
CDR3nt: TGTGCCAGCAGGCGTCCTGGGACAGCTAGCAATCAGCCCCAGCATTTT

abundance: NA
j_gene: TRBJ1-6
d_gene: NA
v_gene: TRBV27
CDR3aa: CASSLFRGPLHF
CDR3nt: TGTGCCAGCTCCTTGTTCCGGGGACCCCTCCACTTT

abundance: once
j_gene: TRBJ1-2
d_gene: NA
v_gene: TRBV27
CDR3aa: CASSLSKSGGWNYGYTF
CDR3nt: TGTGCCAGCAGTTTATCGAAGTCTGGGGGGTGGAACTATGGCTACACCTTC

abundance: NA
j_gene: TRBJ2-6
d_gene: TRBD1
v_gene: TRBV28
CDR3aa: CASRIQGSGANVLTF
CDR3nt: TGTGCCAGCAGGATACAGGGGTCCGGGGCCAACGTCCTGACTTTC

abundance: NA
j_gene: TRBJ2-7
d_gene: TRBD2
v_gene: TRBV7-2
CDR3aa: CASSLSLAGVYEQYF
CDR3nt: TGTGCCAGCAGCTTAAGCCTAGCGGGAGTCTACGAGCAGTACTTC

abundance: NA
j_gene: TRBJ2-3
d_gene: NA
v_gene: TRBV2
CDR3aa: CASLGRDSSTDTQYF
CDR3nt: TGTGCCAGCCTCGGAAGAGACTCTAGCACAGATACGCAGTATTTT

abundance: NA
j_gene: TRBJ2-3
d_gene: NA
v_gene: TRBV5-1
CDR3aa: CASSGQSTDTQYF
CDR3nt: TGCGCCAGCAGCGGACAAAGCACAGATACGCAGTATTTT

abundance: NA
j_gene: TRBJ1-2
d_gene: TRBD1
v_gene: TRBV4-2
CDR3aa: CASSQDTGQGSSTF
CDR3nt: TGTGCCAGCAGCCAAGATACGGGACAGGGGTCCTCCACCTTC

abundance: once
j_gene: TRBJ1-6
d_gene: NA
v_gene: TRBV6-1
CDR3aa: CASSEGLNSPLHF
CDR3nt: TGTGCCAGCAGTGAAGGGCTGAATTCACCCCTCCACTTT

abundance: once
j_gene: TRBJ1-5
d_gene: NA
v_gene: TRBV7-3
CDR3aa: CASSLGVGQPQHF
CDR3nt: TGTGCCAGCAGTCTCGGGGTAGGTCAGCCCCAGCATTTT

abundance: NA
j_gene: TRBJ2-3
d_gene: NA
v_gene: TRBV15
CDR3aa: CATSRPGRQYF
CDR3nt: TGTGCCACCAGCAGACCAGGTAGGCAGTATTTT

abundance: NA
j_gene: TRBJ2-5
d_gene: NA
v_gene: TRBV5-1
CDR3aa: CASSLGMPSAETQYF
CDR3nt: TGCGCCAGCAGCTTGGGTATGCCTAGCGCAGAGACCCAGTACTTC

abundance: NA
j_gene: TRBJ2-1
d_gene: TRBD1
v_gene: TRBV5-4
CDR3aa: CASSRGWDRGAYNEQFF
CDR3nt: TGTGCCAGCAGCAGGGGTTGGGACAGGGGGGCCTACAATGAGCAGTTCTTC

abundance: NA
j_gene: TRBJ2-3
d_gene: TRBD2
v_gene: TRBV6-6
CDR3aa: CASRTALAGAADTQYF
CDR3nt: TGTGCCAGCAGAACGGCTTTAGCGGGAGCAGCAGATACGCAGTATTTT

abundance: NA
j_gene: TRBJ2-2
d_gene: NA
v_gene: TRBV5-1
CDR3aa: CASSLRAATNTGELFF
CDR3nt: TGCGCCAGCAGCCTACGAGCGGCCACGAACACCGGGGAGCTGTTTTTT

abundance: NA
j_gene: TRBJ2-6
d_gene: TRBD1
v_gene: TRBV10-3
CDR3aa: CAIRDRAGANVLTF
CDR3nt: TGTGCCATCAGAGACAGGGCTGGGGCCAACGTCCTGACTTTC

abundance: NA
j_gene: TRBJ1-1
d_gene: TRBD1
v_gene: TRBV15
CDR3aa: CATSRGQGAVNTEAFF
CDR3nt: TGTGCCACCAGCAGGGGACAGGGGGCTGTGAACACTGAAGCTTTCTTT

abundance: NA
j_gene: TRBJ2-7
d_gene: TRBD2
v_gene: TRBV5-4
CDR3aa: CASSLGGSQTYEQYF
CDR3nt: TGTGCCAGCAGCTTAGGCGGGAGCCAAACCTACGAGCAGTACTTC

abundance: NA
j_gene: TRBJ1-1
d_gene: NA
v_gene: TRBV15
CDR3aa: CATSRDVGRTRSKAFF
CDR3nt: TGTGCCACCAGCAGAGATGTGGGTCGGACAAGATCCAAGGCTTTCTTT

abundance: NA
j_gene: TRBJ2-5
d_gene: TRBD2
v_gene: TRBV2
CDR3aa: CASTEGLLAGAIQETQYF
CDR3nt: TGTGCCAGCACCGAGGGCCTTCTAGCGGGAGCGATCCAAGAGACCCAGTACTTC

abundance: NA
j_gene: TRBJ2-5
d_gene: TRBD2
v_gene: TRBV20-1
CDR3aa: CSASSGLAGGQETQYF
CDR3nt: TGCAGTGCTAGTTCCGGCTTAGCGGGAGGGCAAGAGACCCAGTACTTC

abundance: NA
j_gene: TRBJ2-2
d_gene: NA
v_gene: TRBV5-1
CDR3aa: CASSFQGTGELFF
CDR3nt: TGCGCCAGCAGCTTCCAGGGAACCGGGGAGCTGTTTTTT

abundance: NA
j_gene: TRBJ2-1
d_gene: TRBD2
v_gene: TRBV24-1
CDR3aa: CATSDSRLAGNEQFF
CDR3nt: TGTGCCACCAGTGATTCAAGACTAGCGGGGAATGAGCAGTTCTTC

abundance: NA
j_gene: TRBJ1-6
d_gene: NA
v_gene: TRBV7-8
CDR3aa: CASSLGMIRNSPLHF
CDR3nt: TGTGCCAGCAGCTTAGGCATGATCAGAAACTCACCCCTCCACTTT

abundance: NA
j_gene: TRBJ2-7
d_gene: NA
v_gene: TRBV6-5
CDR3aa: CASSLVGGPGYEQYF
CDR3nt: TGTGCCAGCAGTCTTGTAGGGGGACCTGGCTACGAGCAGTACTTC

abundance: NA
j_gene: TRBJ1-6
d_gene: TRBD1
v_gene: TRBV18
CDR3aa: CASSPQQGESYNSPLHF
CDR3nt: TGTGCCAGCTCACCTCAACAGGGGGAGTCATATAATTCACCCCTCCACTTT

abundance: NA
j_gene: TRBJ2-1
d_gene: TRBD2
v_gene: TRBV7-2
CDR3aa: CASSLDASGTYEQFF
CDR3nt: TGTGCCAGCAGCTTAGATGCTAGCGGGACCTATGAGCAGTTCTTC